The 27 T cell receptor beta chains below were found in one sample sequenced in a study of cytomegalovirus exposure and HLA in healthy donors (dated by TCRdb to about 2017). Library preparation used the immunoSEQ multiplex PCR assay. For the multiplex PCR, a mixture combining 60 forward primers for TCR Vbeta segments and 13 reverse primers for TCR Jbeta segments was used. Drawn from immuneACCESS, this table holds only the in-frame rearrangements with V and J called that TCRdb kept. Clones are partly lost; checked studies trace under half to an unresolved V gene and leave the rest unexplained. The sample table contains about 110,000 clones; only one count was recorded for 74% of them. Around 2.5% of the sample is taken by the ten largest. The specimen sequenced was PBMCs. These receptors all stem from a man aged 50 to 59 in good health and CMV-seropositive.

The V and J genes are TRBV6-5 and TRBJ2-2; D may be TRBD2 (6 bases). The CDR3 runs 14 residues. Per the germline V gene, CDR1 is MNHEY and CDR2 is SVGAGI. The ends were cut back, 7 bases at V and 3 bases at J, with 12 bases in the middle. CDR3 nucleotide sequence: TGTGCCAGCACCTCGGGACTTTACACCGGGGAGCTGTTTTTT. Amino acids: CASTSGLYTGELFF.

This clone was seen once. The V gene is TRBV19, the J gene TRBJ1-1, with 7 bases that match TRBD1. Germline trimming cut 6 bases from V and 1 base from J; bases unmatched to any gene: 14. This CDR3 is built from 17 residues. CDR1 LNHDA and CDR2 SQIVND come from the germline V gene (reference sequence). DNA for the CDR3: TGTGCCAGTAGGGCGGACAGGAGTGGTTTTGAGAACACTGAAGCTTTCTTT. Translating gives CASRADRSGFENTEAFF.

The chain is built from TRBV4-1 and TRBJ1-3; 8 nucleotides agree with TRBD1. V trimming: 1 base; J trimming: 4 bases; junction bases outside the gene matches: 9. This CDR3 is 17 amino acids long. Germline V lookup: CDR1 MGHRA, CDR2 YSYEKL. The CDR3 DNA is TGCGCCAGCAGCCAAGGGGCAGGGGGCGCGGTAGGAAACACCATATATTTT. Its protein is CASSQGAGGAVGNTIYF.

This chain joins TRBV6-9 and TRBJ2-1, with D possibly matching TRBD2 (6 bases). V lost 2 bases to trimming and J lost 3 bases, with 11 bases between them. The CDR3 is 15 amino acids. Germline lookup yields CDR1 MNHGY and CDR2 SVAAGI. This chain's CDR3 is CASSYTGDRYNEQFF. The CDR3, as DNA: TGTGCCAGCAGTTATACGGGGGATCGCTACAATGAGCAGTTCTTC.

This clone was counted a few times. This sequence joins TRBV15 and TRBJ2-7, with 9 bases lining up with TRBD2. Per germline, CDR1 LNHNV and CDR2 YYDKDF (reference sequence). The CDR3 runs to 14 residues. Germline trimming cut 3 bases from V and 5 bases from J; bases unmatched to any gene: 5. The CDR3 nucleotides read TGTGCCACCAGCAGTAGCGGGAGCCCTAACGAGCAGTACTTC. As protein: CATSSSGSPNEQYF. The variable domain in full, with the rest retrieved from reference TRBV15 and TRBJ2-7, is DAMVIQNPRYQVTQFGKPVTLSCSQTLNHNVMYWYQQKSSQAPKLLFHYYDKDFNNEADTPDNFQSRRPNTSFCFLDIRSPGLGDTAMYLCATSSSGSPNEQYFGPGTRLTVT.

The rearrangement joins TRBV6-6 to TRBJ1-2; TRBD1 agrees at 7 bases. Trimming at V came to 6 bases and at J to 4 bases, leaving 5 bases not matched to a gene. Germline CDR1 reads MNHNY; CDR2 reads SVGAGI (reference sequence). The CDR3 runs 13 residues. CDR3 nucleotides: TGTGCCAGCAGCTCAGGGGGAAGCTATGGCTACACCTTC. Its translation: CASSSGGSYGYTF.

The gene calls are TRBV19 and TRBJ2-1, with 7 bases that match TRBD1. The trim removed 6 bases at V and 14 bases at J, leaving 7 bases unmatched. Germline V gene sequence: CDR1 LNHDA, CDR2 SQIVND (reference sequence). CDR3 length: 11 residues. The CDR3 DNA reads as TGTGCCAGTAGATTCCGGGACAGAGAGTTCTTC. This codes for CASRFRDREFF.

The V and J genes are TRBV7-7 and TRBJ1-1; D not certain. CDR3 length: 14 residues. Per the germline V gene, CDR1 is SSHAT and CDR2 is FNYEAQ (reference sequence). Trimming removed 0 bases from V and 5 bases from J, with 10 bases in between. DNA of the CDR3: TGTGCCAGCAGCTTAGCAGGGCCGGGGACTGAAGCTTTCTTT. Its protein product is CASSLAGPGTEAFF. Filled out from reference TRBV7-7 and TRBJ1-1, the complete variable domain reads GAGVSQSPRYKVTKRGQDVTLRCDPISSHATLYWYQQALGQGPEFLTYFNYEAQPDKSGLPSDRFSAERPEGSISTLTIQRTEQRDSAMYRCASSLAGPGTEAFFGQGTRLTVV.

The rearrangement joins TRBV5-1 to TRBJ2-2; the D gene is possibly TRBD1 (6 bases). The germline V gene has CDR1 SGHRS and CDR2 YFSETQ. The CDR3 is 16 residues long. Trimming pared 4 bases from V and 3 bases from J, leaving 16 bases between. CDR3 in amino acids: CASSPRRAGDTGELFF. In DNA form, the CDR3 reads TGCGCCAGCAGCCCCCGTCGGGCAGGGGACACCGGGGAGCTGTTTTTT.

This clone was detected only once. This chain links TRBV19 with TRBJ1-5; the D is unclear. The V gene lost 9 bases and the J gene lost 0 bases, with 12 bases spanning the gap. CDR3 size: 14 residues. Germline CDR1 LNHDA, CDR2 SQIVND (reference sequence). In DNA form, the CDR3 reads TGTGCCAGCTGGGTGGGCTATAGCAATCAGCCCCAGCATTTT. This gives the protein CASWVGYSNQPQHF.

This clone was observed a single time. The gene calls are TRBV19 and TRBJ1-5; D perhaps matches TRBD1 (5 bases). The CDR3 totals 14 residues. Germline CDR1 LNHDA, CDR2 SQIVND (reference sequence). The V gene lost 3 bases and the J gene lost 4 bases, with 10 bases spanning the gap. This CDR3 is CASSISTDNQPQHF. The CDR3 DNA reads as TGTGCCAGTAGTATCTCGACAGATAATCAGCCCCAGCATTTT.

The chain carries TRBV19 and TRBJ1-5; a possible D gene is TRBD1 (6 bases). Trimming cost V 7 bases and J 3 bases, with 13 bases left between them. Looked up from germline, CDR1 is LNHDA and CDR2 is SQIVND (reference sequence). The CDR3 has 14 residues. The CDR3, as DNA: TGTGCCAGTAAGGATCAGGGGTACAATCAGCCCCAGCATTTT. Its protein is CASKDQGYNQPQHF.

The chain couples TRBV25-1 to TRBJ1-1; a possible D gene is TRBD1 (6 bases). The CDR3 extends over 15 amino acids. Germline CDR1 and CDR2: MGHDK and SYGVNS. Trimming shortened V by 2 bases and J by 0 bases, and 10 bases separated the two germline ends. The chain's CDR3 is CASSEPGTLNTEAFF. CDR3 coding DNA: TGTGCCAGCAGTGAACCCGGGACACTGAACACTGAAGCTTTCTTT.

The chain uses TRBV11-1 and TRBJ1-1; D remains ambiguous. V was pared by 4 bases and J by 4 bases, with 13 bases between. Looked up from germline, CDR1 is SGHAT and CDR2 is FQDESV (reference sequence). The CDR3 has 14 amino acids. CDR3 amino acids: CASSSLIRGTEAFF. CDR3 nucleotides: TGTGCCAGCAGCTCCCTCATACGGGGCACTGAAGCTTTCTTT.

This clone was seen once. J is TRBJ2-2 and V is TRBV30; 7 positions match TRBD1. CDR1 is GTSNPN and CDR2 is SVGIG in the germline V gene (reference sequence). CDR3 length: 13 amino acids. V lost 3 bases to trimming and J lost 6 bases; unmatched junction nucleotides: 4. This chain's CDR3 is CAWSLGGPGELFF. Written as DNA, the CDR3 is TGTGCCTGGAGCTTAGGGGGCCCCGGGGAGCTGTTTTTT. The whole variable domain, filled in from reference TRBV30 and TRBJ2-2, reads SQTIHQWPATLVQPVGSPLSLECTVEGTSNPNLYWYRQAAGRGLQLLFYSVGIGQISSEVPQNLSASRPQDRQFILSSKKLLLSDSGFYLCAWSLGGPGELFFGEGSRLTVL.

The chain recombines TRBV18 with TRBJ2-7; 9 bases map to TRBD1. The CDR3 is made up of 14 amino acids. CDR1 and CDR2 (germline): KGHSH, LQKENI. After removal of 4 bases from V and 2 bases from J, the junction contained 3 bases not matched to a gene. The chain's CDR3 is CASSLTGGAYEQYF. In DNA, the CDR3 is TGTGCCAGCTCACTGACAGGGGGGGCCTACGAGCAGTACTTC.

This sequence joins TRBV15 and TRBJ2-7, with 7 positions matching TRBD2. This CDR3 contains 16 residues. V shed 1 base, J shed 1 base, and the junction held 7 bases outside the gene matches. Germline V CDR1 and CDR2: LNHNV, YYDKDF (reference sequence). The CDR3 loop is CATSRGGGGRSYEQYF. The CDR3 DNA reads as TGTGCCACCAGCAGAGGAGGCGGCGGGAGATCCTACGAGCAGTACTTC. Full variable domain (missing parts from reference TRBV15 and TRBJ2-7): DAMVIQNPRYQVTQFGKPVTLSCSQTLNHNVMYWYQQKSSQAPKLLFHYYDKDFNNEADTPDNFQSRRPNTSFCFLDIRSPGLGDTAMYLCATSRGGGGRSYEQYFGPGTRLTVT.

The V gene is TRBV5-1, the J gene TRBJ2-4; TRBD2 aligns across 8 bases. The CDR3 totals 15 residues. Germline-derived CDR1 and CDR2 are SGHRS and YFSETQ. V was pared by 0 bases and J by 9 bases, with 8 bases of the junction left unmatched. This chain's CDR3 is CASSLAGGAGGIQYF. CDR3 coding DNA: TGCGCCAGCAGCTTGGCCGGGGGGGCAGGTGGCATTCAGTACTTC.

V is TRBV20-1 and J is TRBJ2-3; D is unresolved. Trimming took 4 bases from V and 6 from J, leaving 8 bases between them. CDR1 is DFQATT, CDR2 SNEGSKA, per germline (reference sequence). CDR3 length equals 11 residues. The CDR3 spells CSATPLDTQYF. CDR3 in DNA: TGCAGTGCTACCCCCTTGGATACGCAGTATTTT.

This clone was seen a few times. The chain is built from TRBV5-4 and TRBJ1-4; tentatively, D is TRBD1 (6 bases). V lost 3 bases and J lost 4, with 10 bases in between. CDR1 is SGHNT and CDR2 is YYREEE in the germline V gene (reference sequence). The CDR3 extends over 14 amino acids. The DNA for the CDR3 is TGTGCCAGCAGCTGGGGGCGCGGTAATGAAAAACTGTTTTTT. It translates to CASSWGRGNEKLFF. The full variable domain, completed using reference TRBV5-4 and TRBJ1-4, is ETGVTQSPTHLIKTRGQQVTLRCSSQSGHNTVSWYQQALGQGPQFIFQYYREEENGRGNFPPRFSGLQFPNYSSELNVNALELDDSALYLCASSWGRGNEKLFFGSGTQLSVL.

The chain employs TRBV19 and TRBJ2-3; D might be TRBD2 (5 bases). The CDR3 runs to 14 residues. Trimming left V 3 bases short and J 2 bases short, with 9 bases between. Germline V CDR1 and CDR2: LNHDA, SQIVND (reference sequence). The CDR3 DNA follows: TGTGCCAGTAGTATTTCGGGAACCACAGATACGCAGTATTTT. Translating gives CASSISGTTDTQYF.

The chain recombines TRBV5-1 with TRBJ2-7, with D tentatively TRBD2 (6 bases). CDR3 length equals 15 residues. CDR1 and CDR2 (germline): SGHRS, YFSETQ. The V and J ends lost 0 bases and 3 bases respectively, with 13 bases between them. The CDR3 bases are TGCGCCAGCAGCTTGGGTACTAGCCTTAGCTACGAGCAGTACTTC. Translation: CASSLGTSLSYEQYF. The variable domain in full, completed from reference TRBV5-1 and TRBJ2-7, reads KAGVTQTPRYLIKTRGQQVTLSCSPISGHRSVSWYQQTPGQGLQFLFEYFSETQRNKGNFPGRFSGRQFSNSRSEMNVSTLELGDSALYLCASSLGTSLSYEQYFGPGTRLTVT.

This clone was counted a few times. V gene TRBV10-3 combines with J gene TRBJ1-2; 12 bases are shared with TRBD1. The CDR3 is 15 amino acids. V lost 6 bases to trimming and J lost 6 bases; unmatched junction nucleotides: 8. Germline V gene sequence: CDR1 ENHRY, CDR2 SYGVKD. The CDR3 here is CAIRPPGQGANGYTF. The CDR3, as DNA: TGTGCCATCAGACCACCGGGACAGGGGGCGAATGGCTACACCTTC.

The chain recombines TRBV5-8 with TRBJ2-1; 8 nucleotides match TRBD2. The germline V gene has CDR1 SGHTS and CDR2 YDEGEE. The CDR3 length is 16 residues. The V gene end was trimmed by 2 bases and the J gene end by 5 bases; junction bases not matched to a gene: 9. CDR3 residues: CASSFTGTRGNNEQFF. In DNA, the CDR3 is TGTGCCAGCAGCTTTACCGGGACTAGAGGAAACAATGAGCAGTTCTTC.

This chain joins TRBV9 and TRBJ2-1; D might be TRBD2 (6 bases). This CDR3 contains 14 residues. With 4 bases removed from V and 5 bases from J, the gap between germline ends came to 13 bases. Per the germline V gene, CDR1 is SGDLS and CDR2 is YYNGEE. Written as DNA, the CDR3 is TGTGCCAGCAGCTACTCGGGACTCCACAATGAGCAGTTCTTC. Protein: CASSYSGLHNEQFF.

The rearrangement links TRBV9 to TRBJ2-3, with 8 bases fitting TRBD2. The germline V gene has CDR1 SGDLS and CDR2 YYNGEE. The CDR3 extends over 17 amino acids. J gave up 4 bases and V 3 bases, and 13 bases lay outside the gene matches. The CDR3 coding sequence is TGTGCCAGCAGCGCCTCGGCGGGGGGCGGGTTCCCAGATACGCAGTATTTT. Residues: CASSASAGGGFPDTQYF. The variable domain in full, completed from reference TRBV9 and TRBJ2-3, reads DSGVTQTPKHLITATGQRVTLRCSPRSGDLSVYWYQQSLDQGLQFLIQYYNGEERAKGNILERFSAQQFPDLHSELNLSSLELGDSALYFCASSASAGGGFPDTQYFGPGTRLTVL.

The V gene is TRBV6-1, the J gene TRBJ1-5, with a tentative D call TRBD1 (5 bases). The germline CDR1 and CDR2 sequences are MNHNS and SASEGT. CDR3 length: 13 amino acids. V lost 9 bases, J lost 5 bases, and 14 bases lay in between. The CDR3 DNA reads TGTGCCAGGAGGAGGGACCCCTATCAGCCCCAGCATTTT. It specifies CARRRDPYQPQHF.